The clone carrying this T cell receptor beta chain was picked up a small number of times. The identical CDR3 is also encoded by other nucleotide sequences in the sample. These data come from a study of blood T cell repertoires in COVID-19. Across the study: The cDNA or gDNA used as material had been derived from T cells, B-cell-depleted T cells, or PBMCs.

With V trimmed by 5 bases and J by 7 bases, 3 bases remained unmatched. Germline V gene data show CDR1 as SGHTA and CDR2 as FQGTGA. CDR3 length: 13 amino acids. Per the original methods: Amplification with reference gene primers provided the estimates of nucleated cell counts. The protocol was immunoSEQ multiplex PCR, while the TCRdb copy is restricted to in-frame clones and leaves out a portion. That table furnishes V, J and clone size, whereas the DNA furnished D and trimming. In the table there are about 210,000 clones, about four fifths of which are singletons. The sequencing sample was made of PBMCs or T cells enriched from blood (not recorded which). The V and J genes are TRBV7-3 and TRBJ1-2; 11 bases map to TRBD1. The source is a woman aged 45-59 years with acute COVID-19. CDR3 coding DNA: TGTGCCAGCAGCGCGGGACAGGGGGGTGGCTACACCTTC. It specifies CASSAGQGGGYTF.